This T cell receptor (beta chain) was sequenced in a study of CD8+CD57+ T cells in acquired aplastic anemia. Overall study results and limits: A set of twenty-nine CD8+ CDR3 sequences was shared between patients and controls, and these sequences appeared highly expressed in patients.

The use of genomic DNA as template underpinned the TCR beta VDJ and CDR3 profiling. MiXCR, applied by TCRdb to the reads, yields one record per CDR3 protein. The sample includes a few hundred thousand distinct CDR3 sequences, roughly 50% of them seen just once. Patients chosen for sequencing had CD8+CD57+ cells that had expanded, as shown by flow cytometry. On this clonotype itself: What it recognizes is unknown.

V was pared by 6 bases and J by 5 bases, with 4 bases of the junction left unmatched. Germline loops: CDR1 WSHSY, CDR2 SAAADI. This CDR3 comprises 14 residues. The receptor was derived from a human donor with aplastic anemia. The rearrangement links TRBV10-2 to TRBJ2-1, with TRBD1 matching 10 bases. Material: sorted CD4+, CD8+, or CD8+CD57+ T cells (not recorded which) from PBMCs. This chain's CDR3 is CASRGTGANNEQFF. In DNA, the CDR3 is TGCGCCAGCAGGGGGACAGGGGCGAACAATGAGCAGTTCTTC.